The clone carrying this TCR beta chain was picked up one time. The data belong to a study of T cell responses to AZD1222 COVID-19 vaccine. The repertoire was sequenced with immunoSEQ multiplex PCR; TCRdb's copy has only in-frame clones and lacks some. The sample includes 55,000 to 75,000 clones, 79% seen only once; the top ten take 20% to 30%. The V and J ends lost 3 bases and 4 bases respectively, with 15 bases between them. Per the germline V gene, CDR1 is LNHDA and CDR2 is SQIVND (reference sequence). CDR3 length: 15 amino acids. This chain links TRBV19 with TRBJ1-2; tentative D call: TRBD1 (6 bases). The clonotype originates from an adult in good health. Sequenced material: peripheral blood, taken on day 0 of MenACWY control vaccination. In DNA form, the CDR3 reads TGTGCCAGTAGTATGGGTTTCGACAGGATCTATGGCTACACCTTC. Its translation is CASSMGFDRIYGYTF.